The 28 T cell receptor beta chains below all came from one sample that was sequenced in a study of T cell repertoires in cytomegalovirus infection. Using its own MiXCR run on the reads, TCRdb lists one record per CDR3 protein. The repertoire has 700,000 to 900,000 distinct CDR3 sequences, almost 30% of them found once; the top ten carry over 10%. The antigens of these receptors remain unknown. Sequencing was performed on cultured CD8+ T cells from PBMCs, taken from culture after CMV antigen stimulation. These receptor sequences come from a human donor in good health (CMV status not recorded). Some clones in this sample may be carry-over from other donors' samples.

The chain recombines TRBV6-4 with TRBJ2-1; D is unresolved. Trimming removed 8 bases at V and 0 bases at J, with 14 bases between. CDR3 length equals 15 residues. CDR1 is MRHNA and CDR2 is SNTAGT in the germline V gene. CDR3 region: CASSIEMASYNEQFF. CDR3 DNA sequence: TGTGCCAGCTCGATCGAGATGGCCTCCTACAATGAGCAGTTCTTC.

This clonotype showed up just a few times. The chain is built from TRBV14 and TRBJ2-5, with D perhaps being TRBD1 or TRBD2 (5 bases each). This CDR3 has 15 amino acids. Germline values: CDR1 SGHDN, CDR2 FVKESK. V lost 3 bases to trimming and J lost 4 bases, with 15 bases between them. The CDR3 sequence: CASSHSPGTAETQYF. For the CDR3, the DNA is TGTGCCAGCAGCCATTCGCCGGGGACCGCAGAGACCCAGTACTTC.

This clonotype was counted a few times. This chain connects TRBV12-3 or TRBV12-4 to TRBJ2-5; maybe TRBD2 (5 bases). CDR3 size: 14 residues. V dropped 8 bases and J dropped 1 base, with 14 bases sitting between them. CDR3 protein: CASQNSSSQETQYF. For the CDR3, the DNA is TGTGCCAGCCAAAACTCTAGCAGCCAAGAGACCCAGTACTTC.

J is TRBJ2-5 and V is TRBV15; perhaps TRBD2 as D (5 bases). The germline CDR1 and CDR2 sequences are LNHNV and YYDKDF (reference sequence). The CDR3 loop spans 14 amino acids. Trimming left V 1 base short and J 2 bases short, with 8 bases between. CDR3 sequence reads: CATSRVGGQETQYF. The CDR3 DNA reads TGTGCCACCAGCAGAGTCGGAGGACAAGAGACCCAGTACTTC. Based on the CDR3 plus reference TRBV15 and TRBJ2-5, the full variable domain is DAMVIQNPRYQVTQFGKPVTLSCSQTLNHNVMYWYQQKSSQAPKLLFHYYDKDFNNEADTPDNFQSRRPNTSFCFLDIRSPGLGDTAMYLCATSRVGGQETQYFGPGTRLLVL.

This clonotype has at least ten counts. CDR3 protein: CASRSGQSSYEQYV. The CDR3 nucleotides read TGCGCCAGCAGATCGGGACAAAGCTCCTACGAGCAGTACGTC. V is TRBV5-1 and J is TRBJ2-7; a weak D match, TRBD1 (6 bases). The germline V and J ends were trimmed by 5 bases and 0 bases, with 12 bases remaining between them. Germline values: CDR1 SGHRS, CDR2 YFSETQ. CDR3 length: 14 amino acids.

This clonotype was observed a handful of times. The chain links TRBV12-3 or TRBV12-4 to TRBJ1-2; D is possibly TRBD1 (6 bases). The CDR3 is made up of 13 amino acids. The V and J ends lost 7 bases and 5 bases respectively, with 14 bases between them. The CDR3 DNA is TGTGCCAGCACCGGGACATCCGGTTATGGCTACACCTTC. It codes for CASTGTSGYGYTF.

J is TRBJ2-1 and V is TRBV25-1; TRBD2 is a possible D gene (6 bases). V was pared by 1 base and J by 4 bases, with 14 bases between. Germline V gene lookup returns CDR1 MGHDK and CDR2 SYGVNS. The CDR3 totals 16 residues. CDR3 loop: CASSESSAGFYNEQFF. Here the CDR3 DNA reads TGTGCCAGCAGTGAATCCTCCGCGGGGTTTTACAATGAGCAGTTCTTC.

The chain uses TRBV4-1 and TRBJ2-7, with D uncertain. The V end was cut by 1 base, the J end by 1 base, with 8 bases between. Germline V gives CDR1 MGHRA, CDR2 YSYEKL. This CDR3 comprises 14 residues. In nucleotides, the CDR3 is TGCGCCAGCAGCCAAGCCGGCCCATCCTACGAGCAGTACTTC. Residues: CASSQAGPSYEQYF.

The rearrangement links TRBV15 to TRBJ2-1; tentatively, D is TRBD1 or TRBD2 (5 bases each). V lost 5 bases and J lost 8, with 7 bases in between. The V gene's germline CDR1 is LNHNV and CDR2 YYDKDF (reference sequence). The CDR3 runs 11 residues. Here the CDR3 DNA reads TGTGCCACCAGCGGGACCTATGAGCAGTTCTTC. Its protein is CATSGTYEQFF.

This clonotype has just a few counts. This sequence joins TRBV6-2 or TRBV6-3 and TRBJ1-3; perhaps TRBD1 as D (6 bases). Germline CDR1 MNHEY, CDR2 SVGEGT. CDR3 length equals 15 residues. Trimming took off 6 bases at V and 0 bases at J, with 12 bases between the two ends. The CDR3 bases are TGTGCCAGCAGAACGGACAGTGGCTCTGGAAACACCATATATTTT. It yields the protein CASRTDSGSGNTIYF.

The chain combines TRBV12-5 with TRBJ2-5; the D gene is possibly TRBD2 (6 bases). Germline V gene sequence: CDR1 LGHNT, CDR2 FRNRAP. CDR3 size: 18 residues. The V end lost 6 bases, the J end lost 1 base, and 24 bases lay between the germline ends. In nucleotides, the CDR3 is TGTGCTAGTGGGCTTAACCCCTCGCGGGGCCTACTCCAAGAGACCCAGTACTTC. Amino acid sequence: CASGLNPSRGLLQETQYF. The whole variable domain, filled in from reference TRBV12-5 and TRBJ2-5, reads DARVTQTPRHKVTEMGQEVTMRCQPILGHNTVFWYRQTMMQGLELLAYFRNRAPLDDSGMPKDRFSAEMPDATLATLKIQPSEPRDSAVYFCASGLNPSRGLLQETQYFGPGTRLLVL.

This clonotype appeared a few times. This rearrangement joins TRBV2 to TRBJ2-1; the D is unclear. Trimming left V 2 bases short and J 3 bases short, with 2 bases between. This CDR3 is 12 amino acids long. Germline V gene sequence: CDR1 SNHLY, CDR2 FYNNEI. The DNA for the CDR3 is TGTGCCAGCAGTGAATACTACAATGAGCAGTTCTTC. As protein: CASSEYYNEQFF.

The chain carries TRBV27 and TRBJ2-2, with D perhaps matching TRBD1 or TRBD2 (5 bases each). V lost 3 bases and J 2 bases, leaving 13 bases between the germline ends. The length of the CDR3 is 16 residues. Germline CDR1 is MNHEY and CDR2 is SMNVEV (reference sequence). The CDR3 DNA is TGTGCCAGCAGTTTCCCGGGACGACTAAACACCGGGGAGCTGTTTTTT. Protein sequence: CASSFPGRLNTGELFF.

This clonotype was seen more than once but under ten times. This chain connects TRBV3-1 to TRBJ2-7; no firm D call. Germline CDR1 and CDR2: LGHDT and YNNKEL (reference sequence). V lost 0 bases, J lost 2 bases, and 11 bases lay in between. The length of the CDR3 is 15 residues. CDR3 residues: CASSQDSGFPYEQYF. CDR3 DNA: TGTGCCAGCAGCCAAGATAGTGGGTTTCCCTACGAGCAGTACTTC.

This clonotype was seen repeatedly, ten times or more. V and J are TRBV10-3 and TRBJ2-5; 10 bases map to TRBD1. This CDR3 spans 15 amino acids. The V and J ends lost 4 bases and 5 bases, in that order; junction bases with no gene match: 7. Germline V gives CDR1 ENHRY, CDR2 SYGVKD. The CDR3 sequence is CAISVKTGGRETQYF. CDR3 sequence (DNA): TGTGCCATCAGTGTAAAGACAGGGGGCCGGGAGACCCAGTACTTC.

The chain couples TRBV6-6 to TRBJ2-3; the D call may be TRBD1 or TRBD2 (5 bases each). Germline assignment: CDR1 MNHNY and CDR2 SVGAGI (reference sequence). V lost 1 base and J 5 bases, leaving 13 bases between the germline ends. The CDR3 spans 15 residues. As DNA, the CDR3 is TGTGCCAGCAGTTACTTAGAGGGGAGCGGAGATACGCAGTATTTT. Encoded protein: CASSYLEGSGDTQYF.

At least ten counts were recorded for this clonotype. The rearrangement uses TRBV19 and TRBJ2-7; the D gene could be TRBD1 or TRBD2 (5 bases each). In germline, CDR1 is LNHDA, CDR2 SQIVND (reference sequence). Trimming shortened V by 7 bases and J by 0 bases, and 7 bases separated the two germline ends. The CDR3 totals 12 residues. CDR3 protein: CASMGTSYEQYF. CDR3 coding DNA: TGTGCCAGTATGGGGACCTCCTACGAGCAGTACTTC.

This chain uses TRBV7-3 with TRBJ2-3, with TRBD2 as a possible D gene (7 bases). The CDR3 runs to 15 residues. V gave up 4 bases and J gave up 4 bases, with 15 bases separating them. Germline loops: CDR1 SGHTA, CDR2 FQGTGA. Written as DNA, the CDR3 is TGTGCCAGCAGCTCCCTGGGGGGGGGGCCAGATACGCAGTATTTT. Its translation: CASSSLGGGPDTQYF.

Many counts were recorded for this clonotype. This rearrangement joins TRBV10-3 to TRBJ2-3, with TRBD1 matching 7 bases. CDR3 length equals 14 residues. The trim removed 2 bases at V and 1 base at J, leaving 0 bases unmatched. CDR1 is ENHRY and CDR2 is SYGVKD in the germline V gene. CDR3: CAISETGGTDTQYF. CDR3 in DNA: TGTGCCATCAGTGAGACAGGGGGCACAGATACGCAGTATTTT.

This clonotype was observed a handful of times. The chain employs TRBV7-6 and TRBJ2-2; unclear D gene. The CDR3 totals 14 residues. Germline CDR1 is SGHVS and CDR2 is FNYEAQ. V was clipped by 5 bases and J by 2 bases, with 9 bases between them. CDR3 sequence (DNA): TGTGCCAGCAGCCCAGGCTCTAACACCGGGGAGCTGTTTTTT. Translation gives CASSPGSNTGELFF.

The gene calls are TRBV6-2 or TRBV6-3 and TRBJ2-5; the match to TRBD2 covers 10 bases. The V gene's germline CDR1 is MNHEY and CDR2 SVGEGT. With 4 bases clipped from V and 4 bases from J, the junction kept 12 bases outside the gene matches. This CDR3 region has 17 residues. CDR3: CASSSTPRLAGAETQYF. The CDR3 region has the DNA TGTGCCAGCAGTTCCACCCCCAGGCTAGCGGGGGCAGAGACCCAGTACTTC.

The rearrangement links TRBV15 to TRBJ2-1; D is undetermined. Germline lookup yields CDR1 LNHNV and CDR2 YYDKDF (reference sequence). The CDR3 sequence is 12 residues long. Between the trimmed V and J ends, which lost 0 bases and 5 bases, there was a span of 2 bases. DNA of the CDR3: TGTGCCACCAGCAGAGATCACAATGAGCAGTTCTTC. As protein: CATSRDHNEQFF.

The chain employs TRBV7-9 and TRBJ1-1, with D maybe TRBD1 (6 bases). The ends were cut back, 3 bases at V and 4 bases at J, with 12 bases in the middle. The germline V gene has CDR1 SEHNR and CDR2 FQNEAQ (reference sequence). CDR3 length: 14 amino acids. The DNA of the CDR3 is TGTGCCAGCAGCTTTACAGGGCCGGGCACTGAAGCTTTCTTT. Its translation is CASSFTGPGTEAFF.

In its sample, this clonotype was seen a few times. The chain uses TRBV6-6 and TRBJ1-1, with 9 bases aligning to TRBD1. CDR3 length equals 14 residues. The V segment lost 7 bases and the J segment 4 bases; nucleotides outside the gene matches: 7. CDR1 MNHNY and CDR2 SVGAGI come from the germline V gene (reference sequence). The CDR3 protein is CASITGTGITEAFF. The CDR3 DNA reads as TGTGCCAGCATTACCGGGACAGGGATCACTGAAGCTTTCTTT.

The gene calls are TRBV7-4 and TRBJ1-1; 7 bases match TRBD1. CDR3 length equals 17 residues. V trimming: 5 bases; J trimming: 0 bases; junction bases outside the gene matches: 12. Per germline, CDR1 SGHVT and CDR2 SQSDAQ. CDR3 bases: TGTGCCAGCAGCCCATCCTATACCGGGACAGTGAACACTGAAGCTTTCTTT. This translates into CASSPSYTGTVNTEAFF.

There are a few counts of this clonotype. One junction end disagrees with the germline gene, perhaps due to a read error. The CDR3 loop is CASSRGVAGGPPDEQFF. Written as DNA, the CDR3 is TGTGCTAGCAGCCGCGGGGTAGCGGGGGGGCCCCCGGATGAGCAGTTCTTC. The V and J genes are TRBV7-7 and TRBJ2-1; 11 positions match TRBD2. The CDR3 sequence is 17 residues long. Per the germline V gene, CDR1 is SSHAT and CDR2 is FNYEAQ (reference sequence).

In this sample, this clonotype turned up many times. The rearrangement links TRBV7-2 to TRBJ2-1; 11 nucleotides align to TRBD2. There are 19 residues in the CDR3. V shed 4 bases and J 5 bases; nucleotides not matched to a gene: 16. Germline V gene lookup returns CDR1 SGHTA and CDR2 FQGNSA. CDR3 nucleotide sequence: TGTGCCAGCAGCTACAGGGGACTAGCGGACTCTTATCTTGACAATGAGCAGTTCTTC. Amino acid sequence: CASSYRGLADSYLDNEQFF.

This clonotype turned up a few times. This rearrangement joins TRBV7-2 to TRBJ1-2; D call uncertain. V lost 1 base and J 6 bases, leaving 9 bases between the germline ends. CDR3 length: 13 amino acids. CDR1 is SGHTA and CDR2 is FQGNSA in the germline V gene. The CDR3 reads CASSLVLEDGYTF. DNA for the CDR3: TGTGCCAGCAGCTTAGTGTTGGAGGATGGCTACACCTTC.